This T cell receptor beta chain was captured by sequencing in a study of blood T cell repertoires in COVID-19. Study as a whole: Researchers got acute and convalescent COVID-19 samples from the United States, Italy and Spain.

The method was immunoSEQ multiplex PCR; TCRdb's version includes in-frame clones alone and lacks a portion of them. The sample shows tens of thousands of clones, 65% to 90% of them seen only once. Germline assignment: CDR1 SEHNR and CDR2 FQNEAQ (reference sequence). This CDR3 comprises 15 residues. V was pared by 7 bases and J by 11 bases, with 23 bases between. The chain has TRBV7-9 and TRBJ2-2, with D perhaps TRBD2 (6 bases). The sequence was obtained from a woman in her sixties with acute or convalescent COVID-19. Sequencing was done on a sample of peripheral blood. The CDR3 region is CASIPRGADRGELFF. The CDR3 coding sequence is TGTGCCAGCATTCCCCGCGGGGCGGATCGGGGAGAGCTGTTTTTT.